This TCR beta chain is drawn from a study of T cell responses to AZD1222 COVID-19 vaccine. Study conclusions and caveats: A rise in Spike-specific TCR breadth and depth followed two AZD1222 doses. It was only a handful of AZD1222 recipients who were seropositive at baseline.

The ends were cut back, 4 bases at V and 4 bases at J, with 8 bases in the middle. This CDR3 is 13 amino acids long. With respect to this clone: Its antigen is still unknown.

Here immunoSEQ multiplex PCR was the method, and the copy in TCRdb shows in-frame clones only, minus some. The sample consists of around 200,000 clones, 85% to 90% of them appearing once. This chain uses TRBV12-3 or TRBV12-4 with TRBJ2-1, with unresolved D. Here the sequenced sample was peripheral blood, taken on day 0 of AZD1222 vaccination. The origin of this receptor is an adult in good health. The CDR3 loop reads CASSYAPYNEQFF. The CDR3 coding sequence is TGTGCCAGCAGTTATGCACCATACAATGAGCAGTTCTTC.